These 25 T cell receptor beta chains were all obtained from the same sample, sequenced in a study of blood T cells in healthy people across ages. A J-beta primer mix and a sample-barcoded 5' primer were used in a second PCR of about 6 to 12 cycles. Via MiXCR, TCRdb re-called the 5' RACE reads, giving one row per CDR3 protein. The sample shows about 800,000 distinct CDR3 sequences, about 25% of them seen only once. These records were also assigned to another study, of T cells of mothers and their children.

Sample: blood. These receptors were taken from a boy aged 10-17 years in good health.

The chain carries TRBV29-1 and TRBJ2-1; 8 bases map to TRBD1. This CDR3 spans 18 amino acids. Trimming at V came to 6 bases and at J to 0 bases, leaving 16 bases not matched to a gene. Germline V CDR1 and CDR2: SQVTM, ANQGSEA. The CDR3: CSVRLRGRTGSSYNEQFF. CDR3 sequence (DNA): TGCAGCGTCCGATTACGGGGGAGGACAGGGAGCTCCTACAATGAGCAGTTCTTC.

The chain is built from TRBV4-1 and TRBJ2-7; TRBD1 matches at 10 bases. The germline V gene has CDR1 MGHRA and CDR2 YSYEKL. The CDR3 sequence is 16 residues long. V lost 4 bases to trimming and J lost 9 bases; unmatched junction nucleotides: 15. The DNA for the CDR3 is TGCGCCAGCAGCCCCTCCTCGACAGGGGGCTTTCTAGGGCAGTACTTC. The encoded protein is CASSPSSTGGFLGQYF.

The rearrangement uses TRBV27 and TRBJ1-5; D might be TRBD1 (5 bases). The CDR3 extends over 14 amino acids. CDR1 and CDR2 (germline): MNHEY, SMNVEV (reference sequence). V was trimmed by 3 bases and J by 4 bases, leaving 10 bases between them. The chain's CDR3 is CASSLGGTNQPQHF. CDR3 nucleotide sequence: TGTGCCAGCAGTTTGGGGGGAACGAATCAGCCCCAGCATTTT.

The genes are TRBV7-3 and TRBJ2-3; TRBD2 aligns across 7 bases. CDR3 length: 15 amino acids. Germline values: CDR1 SGHTA, CDR2 FQGTGA. V lost 2 bases to trimming and J lost 4 bases; unmatched junction nucleotides: 6. CDR3 sequence (DNA): TGTGCCAGCAGCTTAGGCCTAGCGGCCGCAGATACGCAGTATTTT. Residues: CASSLGLAAADTQYF.

The chain recombines TRBV28 with TRBJ2-7; no clear D gene. V was trimmed by 7 bases and J by 3 bases, leaving 13 bases between them. This CDR3 comprises 13 residues. Germline assignment: CDR1 MDHEN and CDR2 SYDVKM. The CDR3 region has the DNA TGTGCCAGCACGAGGCAGGCGAGCTACGAGCAGTACTTC. Its translation: CASTRQASYEQYF.

This clonotype was picked up a small number of times. V and J are TRBV7-8 and TRBJ2-5; 9 bases are a match to TRBD2. Germline assignment: CDR1 SGHVS and CDR2 FQNEAQ. The CDR3 is 17 amino acids. Trimming cost V 5 bases and J 4 bases; bases outside gene matches: 14. In DNA form, the CDR3 reads TGTGCCAGCAGCCGTGCCGGGACTAGCTCCAGCATAGAGACCCAGTACTTC. Translated, it gives CASSRAGTSSSIETQYF.

Of note for this clonotype: An end of the junction does not agree with germline; a read error may underlie this. The genes are TRBV4-3 and TRBJ2-5, with TRBD2 identical over 7 bases. The CDR3 has 15 residues. Germline CDR1 LGHNA, CDR2 YSLEER. CDR3 sequence reads: CASSLTSDPYNEQLF. The CDR3, as DNA: TGCGCCAGCAGCCTAACTAGCGACCCATACAATGAGCAGCTCTTC.

This clonotype was observed a handful of times. This chain joins TRBV28 and TRBJ1-4, with D perhaps matching TRBD1 (6 bases). The length of the CDR3 is 17 residues. With 7 bases removed from V and 0 bases from J, the gap between germline ends came to 18 bases. The germline gives CDR1 MDHEN, CDR2 SYDVKM. CDR3 protein: CASTDPGDLATNEKLFF. The CDR3 DNA sequence: TGTGCCAGCACGGACCCAGGGGACCTTGCAACTAATGAAAAACTGTTTTTT.

This clonotype was picked up a small number of times. The chain is built from TRBV29-1 and TRBJ2-7; TRBD1 matches at 10 bases. V trimming: 2 bases; J trimming: 4 bases; junction bases outside the gene matches: 2. CDR1 and CDR2 from the germline V gene are SQVTM and ANQGSEA. The CDR3 length is 13 residues. The CDR3 DNA reads TGCAGCGTTGAAATGGGACAGGGGTACGAGCAGTACTTC. Translated, it gives CSVEMGQGYEQYF.

The rearrangement joins TRBV15 to TRBJ2-7, with D possibly TRBD1 on 6 matching bases. The length of the CDR3 is 16 residues. Between the trimmed V and J ends, which lost 0 bases and 2 bases, there was a span of 14 bases. The germline CDR1 and CDR2 sequences are LNHNV and YYDKDF (reference sequence). The CDR3 region has the DNA TGTGCCACCAGCAGAGATCTGGGGGACACTACCTACGAGCAGTACTTC. It specifies CATSRDLGDTTYEQYF.

This chain connects TRBV28 to TRBJ1-2; TRBD1 matches at 7 bases. CDR1 and CDR2 (germline): MDHEN, SYDVKM. The CDR3 is 13 residues long. V lost 3 bases and J lost 6; bases outside the gene matches: 4. This chain's CDR3 is CASSFRRGDGYTF. In nucleotides, the CDR3 is TGTGCCAGCAGTTTTCGCAGGGGGGATGGCTACACCTTC.

This clonotype was seen only a few times. The chain links TRBV5-1 to TRBJ2-7; 7 bases are a match to TRBD1. Germline CDR1 SGHRS, CDR2 YFSETQ. The junction had 7 bases not matched to a gene; V was cut back by 2 bases and J by 5 bases. CDR3 length: 14 residues. The DNA for the CDR3 is TGCGCCAGCAGCTTCGCTCAGGGGGTAAACGAGCAGTACTTC. Translation: CASSFAQGVNEQYF.

V gene TRBV14 combines with J gene TRBJ2-7; D tentatively fits TRBD1 or TRBD2 (5 bases each). CDR1 is SGHDN, CDR2 FVKESK, per germline. CDR3 size: 13 residues. Written as DNA, the CDR3 is TGTGCAAGCGGCCCCATAAGGGGCTACGAGCAGTACTTC. Translating gives CASGPIRGYEQYF.

In this sample, this clonotype turned up a few times. The V call is TRBV7-8, the J call TRBJ2-2, with D possibly TRBD2 on 7 matching bases. CDR1 SGHVS and CDR2 FQNEAQ come from the germline V gene. This CDR3 has 19 amino acids. Trimming shortened V by 5 bases and J by 0 bases, and 22 bases separated the two germline ends. DNA for the CDR3: TGTGCCAGCAGCGGCCTGATCGGGGGGCCGACCGCGAACACCGGGGAGCTGTTTTTT. Translation gives CASSGLIGGPTANTGELFF.

With respect to this clonotype: Germline and junction disagree at one end, which may indicate a read error. This chain links TRBV11-2 with TRBJ2-3; TRBD2 might be the D (6 bases). CDR1 and CDR2 from the germline V gene are SGHAT and FQNNGV. This CDR3 is 15 amino acids long. This chain's CDR3 is CASSSITSPADTQYF. The CDR3 DNA reads as TGTGCCAGTAGCTCGATCACTAGCCCCGCAGATACGCAGTATTTT.

This clonotype came up a few times. The CDR3 DNA reads as TGCAGCGTTGAAGCCAGGGGCTGGGGCACTGAAGCTTTCTTT. This encodes CSVEARGWGTEAFF. This rearrangement joins TRBV29-1 to TRBJ1-1, with D tentatively TRBD1 (6 bases). Per germline, CDR1 SQVTM and CDR2 ANQGSEA. Deletions cut 1 base from V and 4 bases from J, with 13 bases between. The CDR3 runs 14 residues.

The CDR3 DNA sequence: TGCAGTGCTAGATCCGGAGCAGGGGCCAACGTCCTGACTTTC. This gives the protein CSARSGAGANVLTF. The chain combines TRBV20-1 with TRBJ2-6; the D is unclear. Trimming stripped 2 bases from V and 4 bases from J, with 9 bases between. CDR3 size: 14 residues. Germline V gene lookup returns CDR1 DFQATT and CDR2 SNEGSKA (reference sequence).

The V call is TRBV5-1, the J call TRBJ2-7; 7 bases fit TRBD1. J lost 5 bases, V lost 0 bases, and 5 bases had no gene match. CDR3 length: 14 residues. Germline CDR1 and CDR2: SGHRS and YFSETQ. The CDR3 DNA reads TGCGCCAGCAGCTTGGGGGCAGGGGGTGACGAGCAGTACTTC. Amino acids: CASSLGAGGDEQYF.

The chain has TRBV29-1 and TRBJ2-5; possibly TRBD2 for D (5 bases). V lost 8 bases to trimming and J lost 2 bases, with 12 bases between them. Germline CDR1 and CDR2: SQVTM and ANQGSEA. The CDR3 runs to 12 residues. The CDR3 here is CSYYRGQETQYF. The CDR3 DNA follows: TGCAGCTATTACCGGGGTCAAGAGACCCAGTACTTC.

A few counts support this clonotype. This sequence joins TRBV3-1 and TRBJ2-7; 7 nucleotides line up with TRBD1. This CDR3 has 16 amino acids. The germline CDR1 and CDR2 sequences are LGHDT and YNNKEL (reference sequence). V shed 2 bases, J shed 6 bases, and the junction held 13 bases outside the gene matches. The CDR3 protein is CASSQRPGAGGGEQYF. CDR3 nucleotide sequence: TGTGCCAGCAGCCAACGGCCTGGGGCAGGGGGTGGCGAGCAGTACTTC.

This clonotype was seen more than once but under ten times. This chain uses TRBV29-1 with TRBJ1-4, with 9 bases aligning to TRBD1. CDR1 SQVTM and CDR2 ANQGSEA come from the germline V gene. The V gene end was trimmed by 5 bases and the J gene end by 8 bases; junction bases not matched to a gene: 3. The CDR3 runs to 12 residues. CDR3 DNA: TGCAGCGTTTCCACAGGGGGCGAAAAACTGTTTTTT. It encodes CSVSTGGEKLFF. The entire variable domain, with the rest obtained from reference TRBV29-1 and TRBJ1-4, is as follows: SAVISQKPSRDICQRGTSLTIQCQVDSQVTMMFWYRQQPGQSLTLIATANQGSEATYESGFVIDKFPISRPNLTFSTLTVSNMSPEDSSIYLCSVSTGGEKLFFGSGTQLSVL.

The chain links TRBV29-1 to TRBJ2-1, with D perhaps matching TRBD2 (5 bases). This CDR3 is 12 amino acids long. Trimming left V 1 base short and J 5 bases short, with 6 bases between. Germline CDR1 is SQVTM and CDR2 is ANQGSEA. The CDR3 DNA sequence: TGCAGCGTTGAAGGAGGGAACAATGAGCAGTTCTTC. Protein product: CSVEGGNNEQFF.

This clonotype has a handful of counts. The chain joins TRBV29-1 to TRBJ2-6; unclear D gene. CDR3 length equals 15 residues. The germline V gene encodes CDR1 SQVTM and CDR2 ANQGSEA. The V gene lost 4 bases and the J gene lost 0 bases, with 10 bases spanning the gap. CDR3 loop: CSVAGVSSGANVLTF. CDR3 sequence (DNA): TGCAGCGTTGCCGGTGTTAGCTCTGGGGCCAACGTCCTGACTTTC. The variable domain in full, completed from reference TRBV29-1 and TRBJ2-6, reads SAVISQKPSRDICQRGTSLTIQCQVDSQVTMMFWYRQQPGQSLTLIATANQGSEATYESGFVIDKFPISRPNLTFSTLTVSNMSPEDSSIYLCSVAGVSSGANVLTFGAGSRLTVL.

V gene TRBV20-1 combines with J gene TRBJ2-4; D perhaps matches TRBD2 (6 bases). Germline CDR1 DFQATT, CDR2 SNEGSKA (reference sequence). V shed 2 bases and J shed 2 bases, with 10 bases lying between them. The CDR3 loop spans 14 amino acids. The CDR3 loop reads CSARSLATKNIQYF. The CDR3 DNA is TGCAGTGCTAGAAGTCTAGCGACCAAAAACATTCAGTACTTC.

This clonotype occurred a few times. J is TRBJ2-1 and V is TRBV7-6, with 9 bases identical to TRBD1. The J call is in doubt because the DNA end fits TRBJ2-5 better. The CDR3 contains 15 residues. Per the germline V gene, CDR1 is SGHVS and CDR2 is FNYEAQ. This CDR3 is CASSSQGQGVETQYF. As DNA, the CDR3 is TGTGCCAGCAGCTCGCAGGGACAGGGTGTAGAGACCCAGTACTTC.